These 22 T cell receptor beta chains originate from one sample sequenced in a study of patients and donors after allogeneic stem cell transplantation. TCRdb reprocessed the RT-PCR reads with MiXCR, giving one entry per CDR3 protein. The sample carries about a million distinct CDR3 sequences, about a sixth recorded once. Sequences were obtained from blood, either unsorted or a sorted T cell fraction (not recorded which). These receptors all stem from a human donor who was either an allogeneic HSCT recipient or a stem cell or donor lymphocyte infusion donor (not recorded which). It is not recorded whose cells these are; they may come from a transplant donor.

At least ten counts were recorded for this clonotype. DNA of the CDR3: TGTGCCACCTTAACCAGTCTAGCCACCGGGGAGCTGTTTTTT. Translation gives CATLTSLATGELFF. The chain uses TRBV12-3 or TRBV12-4 and TRBJ2-2; perhaps TRBD2 as D (5 bases). V dropped 10 bases and J dropped 4 bases, with 16 bases sitting between them. The CDR3 contains 14 residues.

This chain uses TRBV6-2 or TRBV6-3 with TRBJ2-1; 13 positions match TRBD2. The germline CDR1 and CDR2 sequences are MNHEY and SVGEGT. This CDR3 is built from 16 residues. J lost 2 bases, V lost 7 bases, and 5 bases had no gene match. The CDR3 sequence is CASIQTSGGAYNEQFF. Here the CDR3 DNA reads TGTGCCAGCATTCAAACTAGCGGGGGGGCCTACAATGAGCAGTTCTTC.

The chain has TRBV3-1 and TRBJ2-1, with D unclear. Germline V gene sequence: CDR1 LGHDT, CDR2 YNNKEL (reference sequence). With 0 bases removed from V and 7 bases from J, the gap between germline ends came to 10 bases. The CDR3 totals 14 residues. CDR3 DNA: TGTGCCAGCAGCCAAGATAGTGGTTGGAATGAGCAGTTCTTC. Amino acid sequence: CASSQDSGWNEQFF.

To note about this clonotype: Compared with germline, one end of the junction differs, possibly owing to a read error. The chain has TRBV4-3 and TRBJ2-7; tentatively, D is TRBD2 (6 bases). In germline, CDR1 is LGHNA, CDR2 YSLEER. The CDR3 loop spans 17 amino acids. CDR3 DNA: TGCGCCAGCAGCCAAGATTCGAACAGCGGGTCGACCTACGGGCAGTACTTC. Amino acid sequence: CASSQDSNSGSTYGQYF.

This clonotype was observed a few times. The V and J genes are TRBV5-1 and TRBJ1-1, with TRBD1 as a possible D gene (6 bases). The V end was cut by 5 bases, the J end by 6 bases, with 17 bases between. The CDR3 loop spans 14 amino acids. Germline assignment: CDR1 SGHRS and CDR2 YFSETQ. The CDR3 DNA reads TGCGCCAGCAGATACAACCAGGGGTACCCTGAAGCTTTCTTT. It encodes CASRYNQGYPEAFF.

The CDR3 reads CASNGGTATGANVLTF. The CDR3 bases are TGTGCCAGTAATGGAGGGACAGCCACTGGGGCCAACGTCCTGACTTTC. The chain carries TRBV19 and TRBJ2-6; possibly TRBD1 for D (7 bases). The CDR3 has 16 residues. Germline V lookup: CDR1 LNHDA, CDR2 SQIVND (reference sequence). V lost 7 bases and J 2 bases, leaving 15 bases between the germline ends. Combining the CDR3 with reference TRBV19 and TRBJ2-6 gives the whole variable domain DGGITQSPKYLFRKEGQNVTLSCEQNLNHDAMYWYRQDPGQGLRLIYYSQIVNDFQKGDIAEGYSVSREKKESFPLTVTSAQKNPTAFYLCASNGGTATGANVLTFGAGSRLTVL.

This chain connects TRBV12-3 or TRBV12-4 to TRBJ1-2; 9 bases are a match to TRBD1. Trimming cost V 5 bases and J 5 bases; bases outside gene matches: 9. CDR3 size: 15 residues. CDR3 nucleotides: TGTGCCAGCAGTAGGGACAGGGCCTTAGAGTATGGCTACACCTTC. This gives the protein CASSRDRALEYGYTF.

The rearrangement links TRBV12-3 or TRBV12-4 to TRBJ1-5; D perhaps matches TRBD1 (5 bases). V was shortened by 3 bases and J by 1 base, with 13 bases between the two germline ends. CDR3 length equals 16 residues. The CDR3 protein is CASSLGPWGSNQPQHF. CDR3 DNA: TGTGCCAGCAGTTTGGGACCGTGGGGGAGCAATCAGCCCCAGCATTTT.

The chain's CDR3 is CASSSGGGGQLTSNTEAFF. In nucleotides, the CDR3 is TGCGCCAGCAGCTCCGGGGGCGGGGGACAACTAACTTCAAACACTGAAGCTTTCTTT. The genes are TRBV5-1 and TRBJ1-1; D perhaps matches TRBD1 (6 bases). CDR3 length equals 19 residues. With 3 bases removed from V and 2 bases from J, the gap between germline ends came to 26 bases. Germline V gives CDR1 SGHRS, CDR2 YFSETQ.

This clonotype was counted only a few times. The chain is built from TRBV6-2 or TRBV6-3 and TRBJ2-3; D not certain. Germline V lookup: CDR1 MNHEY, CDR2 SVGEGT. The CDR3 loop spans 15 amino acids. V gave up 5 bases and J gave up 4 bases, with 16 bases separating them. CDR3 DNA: TGTGCCAGCAGTCCACACTCCTTAAACCCAGATACGCAGTATTTT. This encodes CASSPHSLNPDTQYF.

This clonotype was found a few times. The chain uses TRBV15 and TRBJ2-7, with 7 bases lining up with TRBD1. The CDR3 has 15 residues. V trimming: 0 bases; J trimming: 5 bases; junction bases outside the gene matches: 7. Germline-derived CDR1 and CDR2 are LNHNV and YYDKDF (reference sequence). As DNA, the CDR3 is TGTGCCACCAGCAGAGATGGCAGGGGGTCCGACGAGCAGTACTTC. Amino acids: CATSRDGRGSDEQYF.

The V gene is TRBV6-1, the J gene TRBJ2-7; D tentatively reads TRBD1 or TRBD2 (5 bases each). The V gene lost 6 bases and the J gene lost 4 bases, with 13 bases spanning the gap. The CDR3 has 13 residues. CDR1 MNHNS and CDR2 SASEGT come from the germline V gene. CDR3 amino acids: CASRTGTVYEQYF. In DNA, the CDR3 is TGTGCCAGCAGAACCGGGACGGTATACGAGCAGTACTTC.

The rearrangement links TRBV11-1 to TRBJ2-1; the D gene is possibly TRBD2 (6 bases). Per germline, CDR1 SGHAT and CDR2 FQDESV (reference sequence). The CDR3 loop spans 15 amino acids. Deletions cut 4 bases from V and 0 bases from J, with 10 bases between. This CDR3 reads CASSSDYSSYNEQFF. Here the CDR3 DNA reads TGTGCCAGCAGCTCGGACTATTCCTCCTACAATGAGCAGTTCTTC.

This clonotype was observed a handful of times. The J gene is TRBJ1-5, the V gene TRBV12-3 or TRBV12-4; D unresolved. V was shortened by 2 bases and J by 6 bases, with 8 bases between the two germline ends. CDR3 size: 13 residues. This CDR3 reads CASSLRGFQPQHF. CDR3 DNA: TGTGCCAGCAGTTTACGGGGTTTTCAGCCCCAGCATTTT.

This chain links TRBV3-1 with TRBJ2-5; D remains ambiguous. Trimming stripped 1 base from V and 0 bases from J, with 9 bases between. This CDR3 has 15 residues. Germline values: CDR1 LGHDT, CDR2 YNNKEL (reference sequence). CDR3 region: CASSQGPKNQETQYF. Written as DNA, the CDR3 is TGTGCCAGCAGCCAAGGGCCTAAAAACCAAGAGACCCAGTACTTC.

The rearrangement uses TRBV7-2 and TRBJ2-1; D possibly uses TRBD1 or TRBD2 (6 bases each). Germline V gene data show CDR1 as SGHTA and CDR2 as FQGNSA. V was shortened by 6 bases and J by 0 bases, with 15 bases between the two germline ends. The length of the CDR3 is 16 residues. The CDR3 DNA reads TGTGCCAGCAGTAAAGGGGGGACGATCTCCTACAATGAGCAGTTCTTC. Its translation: CASSKGGTISYNEQFF.

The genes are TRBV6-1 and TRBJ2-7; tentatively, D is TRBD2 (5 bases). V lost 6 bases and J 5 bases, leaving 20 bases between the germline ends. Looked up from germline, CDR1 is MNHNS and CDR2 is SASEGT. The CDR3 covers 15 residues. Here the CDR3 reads CASSLLLGVRNEQYF. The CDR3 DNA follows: TGTGCCAGCAGCCTCTTATTGGGAGTCCGTAACGAGCAGTACTTC.

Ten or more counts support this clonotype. This CDR3 reads CASTYGGRGGISSYNEQFF. As DNA, the CDR3 is TGTGCCAGCACCTACGGGGGACGGGGAGGAATTTCCTCCTACAATGAGCAGTTCTTC. V usage is TRBV6-1 and J usage is TRBJ2-1; maybe TRBD2 (6 bases). Trimming shortened V by 7 bases and J by 0 bases, and 25 bases separated the two germline ends. Per germline, CDR1 MNHNS and CDR2 SASEGT. The CDR3 contains 19 residues.

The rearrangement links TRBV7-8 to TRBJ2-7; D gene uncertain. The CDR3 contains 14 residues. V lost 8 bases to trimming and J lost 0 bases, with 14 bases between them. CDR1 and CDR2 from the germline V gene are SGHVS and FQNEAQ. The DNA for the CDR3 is TGTGCCAGCCGGCGGCAGGCCTACTCCTACGAGCAGTACTTC. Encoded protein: CASRRQAYSYEQYF.

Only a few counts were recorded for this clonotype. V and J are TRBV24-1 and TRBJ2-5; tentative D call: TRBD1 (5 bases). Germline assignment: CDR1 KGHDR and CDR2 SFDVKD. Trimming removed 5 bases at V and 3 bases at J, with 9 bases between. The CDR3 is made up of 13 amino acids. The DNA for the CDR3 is TGTGCCACCAGTGGACAGCTCAAAGAGACCCAGTACTTC. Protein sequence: CATSGQLKETQYF.

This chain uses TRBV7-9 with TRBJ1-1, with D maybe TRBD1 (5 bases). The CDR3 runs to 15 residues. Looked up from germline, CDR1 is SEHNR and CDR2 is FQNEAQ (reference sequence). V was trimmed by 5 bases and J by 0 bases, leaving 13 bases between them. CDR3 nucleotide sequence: TGTGCCAGCAGCCAAAACGGGGGATTGAACACTGAAGCTTTCTTT. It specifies CASSQNGGLNTEAFF.

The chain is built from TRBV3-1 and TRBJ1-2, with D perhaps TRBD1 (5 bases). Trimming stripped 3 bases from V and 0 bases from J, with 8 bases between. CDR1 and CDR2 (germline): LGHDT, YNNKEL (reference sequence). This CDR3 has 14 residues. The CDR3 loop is CASSHAGTNYGYTF. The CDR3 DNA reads TGTGCCAGCAGCCACGCAGGGACTAACTATGGCTACACCTTC. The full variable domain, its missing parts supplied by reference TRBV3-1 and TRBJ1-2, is DTAVSQTPKYLVTQMGNDKSIKCEQNLGHDTMYWYKQDSKKFLKIMFSYNNKELIINETVPNRFSPKSPDKAHLNLHINSLELGDSAVYFCASSHAGTNYGYTFGSGTRLTVV.